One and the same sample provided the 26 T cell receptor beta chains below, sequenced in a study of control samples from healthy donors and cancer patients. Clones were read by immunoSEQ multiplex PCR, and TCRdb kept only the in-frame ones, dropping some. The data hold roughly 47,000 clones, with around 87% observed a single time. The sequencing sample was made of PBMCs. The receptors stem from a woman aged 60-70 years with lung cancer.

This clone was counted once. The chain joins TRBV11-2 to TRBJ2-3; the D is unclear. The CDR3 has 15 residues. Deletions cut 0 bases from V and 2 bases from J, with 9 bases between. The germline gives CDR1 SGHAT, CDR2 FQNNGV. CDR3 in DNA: TGTGCCAGCAGCTTAGATTGGGCGGCCACAGATACGCAGTATTTT. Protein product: CASSLDWAATDTQYF.

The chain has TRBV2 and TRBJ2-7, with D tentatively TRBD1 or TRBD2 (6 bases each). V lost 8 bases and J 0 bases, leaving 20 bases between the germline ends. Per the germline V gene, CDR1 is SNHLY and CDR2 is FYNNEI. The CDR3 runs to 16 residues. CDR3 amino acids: CASRKRPRDISYEQYF. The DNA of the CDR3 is TGTGCCAGCCGGAAGAGGCCGCGGGACATCTCCTACGAGCAGTACTTC.

CDR3 sequence reads: CASSPLPGHRENYGYTF. The CDR3 DNA sequence: TGTGCCAGCAGCCCCCTACCAGGGCACAGGGAAAACTATGGCTACACCTTC. The chain carries TRBV28 and TRBJ1-2; tentatively, D is TRBD1 (6 bases). Germline loops: CDR1 MDHEN, CDR2 SYDVKM. V lost 6 bases and J lost 2, with 22 bases in between. This CDR3 has 17 residues.

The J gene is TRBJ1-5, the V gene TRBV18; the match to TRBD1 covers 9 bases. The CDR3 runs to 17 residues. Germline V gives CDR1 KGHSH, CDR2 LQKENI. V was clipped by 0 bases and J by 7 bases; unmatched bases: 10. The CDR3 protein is CASSPPLRTGVAQPQHF. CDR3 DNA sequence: TGTGCCAGCTCACCACCGTTGAGGACAGGGGTTGCCCAGCCCCAGCATTTT.

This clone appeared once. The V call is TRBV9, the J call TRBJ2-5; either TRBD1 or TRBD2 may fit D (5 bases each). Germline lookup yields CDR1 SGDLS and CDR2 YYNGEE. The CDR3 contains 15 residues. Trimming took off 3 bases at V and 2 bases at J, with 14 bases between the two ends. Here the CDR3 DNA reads TGTGCCAGCAGCGGGACTGGGACCAGACAAGAGACCCAGTACTTC. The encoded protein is CASSGTGTRQETQYF.

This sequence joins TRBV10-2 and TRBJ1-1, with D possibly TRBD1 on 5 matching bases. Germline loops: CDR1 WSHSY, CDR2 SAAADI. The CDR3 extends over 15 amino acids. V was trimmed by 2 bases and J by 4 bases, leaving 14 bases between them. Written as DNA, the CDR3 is TGCGCCAGCAGTGAGGGACATTCGCTGATCACTGAAGCTTTCTTT. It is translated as CASSEGHSLITEAFF.

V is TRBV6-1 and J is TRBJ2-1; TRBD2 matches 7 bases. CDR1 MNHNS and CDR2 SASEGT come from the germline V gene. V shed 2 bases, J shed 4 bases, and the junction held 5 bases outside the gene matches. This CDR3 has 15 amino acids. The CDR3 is CASSEREGPYNEQFF. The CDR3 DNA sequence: TGTGCCAGCAGTGAAAGGGAGGGGCCTTACAATGAGCAGTTCTTC.

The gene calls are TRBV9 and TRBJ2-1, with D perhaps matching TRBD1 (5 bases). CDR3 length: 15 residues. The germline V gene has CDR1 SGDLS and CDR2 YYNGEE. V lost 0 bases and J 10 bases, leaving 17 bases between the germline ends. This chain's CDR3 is CASSVDGIGAEEQFF. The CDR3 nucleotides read TGTGCCAGCAGCGTAGACGGTATAGGGGCGGAAGAGCAGTTCTTC.

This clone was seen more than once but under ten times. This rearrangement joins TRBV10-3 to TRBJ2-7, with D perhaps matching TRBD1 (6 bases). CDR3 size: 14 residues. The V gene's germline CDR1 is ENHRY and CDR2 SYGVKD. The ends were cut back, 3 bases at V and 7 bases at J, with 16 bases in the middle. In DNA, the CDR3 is TGTGCCATCAGTGAAACAGGGAAGCAATCAGAGCAGTACTTC. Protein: CAISETGKQSEQYF.

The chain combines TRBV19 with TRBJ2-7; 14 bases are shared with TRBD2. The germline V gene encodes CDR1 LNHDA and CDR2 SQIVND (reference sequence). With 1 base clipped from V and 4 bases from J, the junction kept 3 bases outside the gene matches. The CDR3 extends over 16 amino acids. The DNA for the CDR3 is TGTGCCAGTAGTATAGGACTAGCGGGAGGGAGGTACGAGCAGTACTTC. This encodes CASSIGLAGGRYEQYF.

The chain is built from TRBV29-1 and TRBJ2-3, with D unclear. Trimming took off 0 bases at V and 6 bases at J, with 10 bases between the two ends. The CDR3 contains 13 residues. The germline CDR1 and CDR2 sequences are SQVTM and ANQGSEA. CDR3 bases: TGCAGCGTTGAAGAAACCTCCGCGGATACGCAGTATTTT. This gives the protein CSVEETSADTQYF.

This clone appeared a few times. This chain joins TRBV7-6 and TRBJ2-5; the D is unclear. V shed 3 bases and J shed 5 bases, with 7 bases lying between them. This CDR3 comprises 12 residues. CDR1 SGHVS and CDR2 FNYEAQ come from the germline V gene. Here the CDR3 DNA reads TGTGCCAGCAGCTTTTCATATGAGACCCAGTACTTC. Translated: CASSFSYETQYF.

The CDR3 DNA reads TGTGCCAGCAGCCGGGACAGGGCCTCCTACGAGCAGTACTTC. Amino acid sequence: CASSRDRASYEQYF. The genes are TRBV6-5 and TRBJ2-7; 9 positions agree with TRBD1. The length of the CDR3 is 14 residues. The germline CDR1 and CDR2 sequences are MNHEY and SVGAGI. J gave up 0 bases and V 6 bases, and 3 bases lay outside the gene matches.

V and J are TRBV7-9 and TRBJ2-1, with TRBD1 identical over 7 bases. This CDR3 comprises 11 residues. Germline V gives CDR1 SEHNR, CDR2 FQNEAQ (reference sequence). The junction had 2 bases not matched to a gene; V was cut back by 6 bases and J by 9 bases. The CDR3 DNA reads TGTGCCAGCAGGTACAGGGGTGAGCAGTTCTTC. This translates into CASRYRGEQFF.

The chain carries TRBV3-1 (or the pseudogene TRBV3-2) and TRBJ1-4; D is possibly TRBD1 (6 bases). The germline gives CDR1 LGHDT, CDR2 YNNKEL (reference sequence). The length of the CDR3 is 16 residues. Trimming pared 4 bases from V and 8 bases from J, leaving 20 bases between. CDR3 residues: CASSRLQGVRGEKLFF. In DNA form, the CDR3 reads TGTGCCAGCAGCCGATTACAGGGCGTAAGGGGGGAAAAACTGTTTTTT.

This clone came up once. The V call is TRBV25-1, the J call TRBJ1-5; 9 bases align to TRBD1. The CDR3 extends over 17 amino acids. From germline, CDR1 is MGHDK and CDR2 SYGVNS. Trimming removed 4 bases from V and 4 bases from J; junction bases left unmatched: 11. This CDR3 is CASSVRDREGGNQPQHF. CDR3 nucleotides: TGTGCCAGCAGTGTCCGGGACAGGGAGGGAGGGAATCAGCCCCAGCATTTT.

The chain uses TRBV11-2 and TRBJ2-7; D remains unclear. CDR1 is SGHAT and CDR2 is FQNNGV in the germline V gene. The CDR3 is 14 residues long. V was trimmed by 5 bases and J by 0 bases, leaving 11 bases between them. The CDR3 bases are TGTGCCAGCAGCGAAAACCGGGTCTCCTACGAGCAGTACTTC. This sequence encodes CASSENRVSYEQYF.

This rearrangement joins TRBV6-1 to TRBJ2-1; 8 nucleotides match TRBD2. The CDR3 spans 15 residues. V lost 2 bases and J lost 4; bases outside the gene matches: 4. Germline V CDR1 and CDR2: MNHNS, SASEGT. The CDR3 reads CASSEQGGRYNEQFF. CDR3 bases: TGTGCCAGCAGTGAACAGGGCGGGAGGTACAATGAGCAGTTCTTC.

The CDR3 DNA reads TGTGCCAGCAGTTACAACAGGGCTAGAATGAACACTGAAGCTTTCTTT. This codes for CASSYNRARMNTEAFF. This sequence joins TRBV6-5 and TRBJ1-1; possibly TRBD1 for D (6 bases). Trimming stripped 2 bases from V and 0 bases from J, with 13 bases between. The length of the CDR3 is 16 residues. CDR1 MNHEY and CDR2 SVGAGI come from the germline V gene.

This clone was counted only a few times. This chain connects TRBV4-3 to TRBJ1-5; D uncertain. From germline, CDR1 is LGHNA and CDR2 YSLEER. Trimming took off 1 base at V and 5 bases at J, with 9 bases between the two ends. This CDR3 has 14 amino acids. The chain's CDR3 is CASSQVNGDQPQHF. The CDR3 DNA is TGCGCCAGCAGCCAAGTAAATGGCGATCAGCCCCAGCATTTT.

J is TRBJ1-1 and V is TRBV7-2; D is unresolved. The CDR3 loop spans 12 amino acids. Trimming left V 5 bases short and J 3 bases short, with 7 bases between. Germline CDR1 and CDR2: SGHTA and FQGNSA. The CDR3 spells CASSRGYTEAFF. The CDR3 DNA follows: TGTGCCAGCAGCCGCGGATACACTGAAGCTTTCTTT.

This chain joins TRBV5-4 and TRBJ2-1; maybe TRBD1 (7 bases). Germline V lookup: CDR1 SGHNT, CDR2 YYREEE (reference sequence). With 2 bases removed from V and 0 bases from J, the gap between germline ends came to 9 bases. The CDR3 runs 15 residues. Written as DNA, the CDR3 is TGTGCCAGCAGCTTTCAGGGGGGCTCCTACAATGAGCAGTTCTTC. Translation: CASSFQGGSYNEQFF. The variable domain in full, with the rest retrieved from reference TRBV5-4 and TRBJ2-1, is ETGVTQSPTHLIKTRGQQVTLRCSSQSGHNTVSWYQQALGQGPQFIFQYYREEENGRGNFPPRFSGLQFPNYSSELNVNALELDDSALYLCASSFQGGSYNEQFFGPGTRLTVL.

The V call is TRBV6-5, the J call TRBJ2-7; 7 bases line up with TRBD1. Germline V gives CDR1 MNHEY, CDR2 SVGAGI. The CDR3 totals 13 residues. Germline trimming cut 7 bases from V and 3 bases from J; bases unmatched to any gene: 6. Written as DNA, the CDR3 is TGTGCCAGCAACAACAGGGGTGGCTACGAGCAGTACTTC. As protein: CASNNRGGYEQYF.

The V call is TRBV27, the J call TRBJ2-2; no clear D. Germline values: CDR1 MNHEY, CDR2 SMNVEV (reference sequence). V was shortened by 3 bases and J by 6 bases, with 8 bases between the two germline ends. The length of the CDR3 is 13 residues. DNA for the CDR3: TGTGCCAGCAGTTTTGTATCGTCCGGGGAGCTGTTTTTT. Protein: CASSFVSSGELFF.

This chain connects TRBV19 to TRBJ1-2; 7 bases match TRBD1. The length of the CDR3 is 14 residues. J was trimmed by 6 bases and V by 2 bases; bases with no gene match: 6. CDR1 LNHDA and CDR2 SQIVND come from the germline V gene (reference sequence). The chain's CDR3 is CASSIQGVTDGYTF. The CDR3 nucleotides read TGTGCCAGTAGTATACAGGGGGTGACGGATGGCTACACCTTC.

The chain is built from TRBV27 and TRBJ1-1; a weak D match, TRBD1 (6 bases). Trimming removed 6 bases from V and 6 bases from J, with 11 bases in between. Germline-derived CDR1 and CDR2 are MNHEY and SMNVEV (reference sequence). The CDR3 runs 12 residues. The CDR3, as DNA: TGTGCCAGCAGAGTTAGGGGGGCTGAAGCTTTCTTT. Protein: CASRVRGAEAFF.